Sequencing of this T cell receptor beta chain was carried out in a study of cytotoxic CD8 clonotypes in ibrutinib-treated CLL. Turning to the study itself: Partial response occurred in about 25 patients and complete response in 2; at median approximately 68 months, roughly 14 remained remitted and some twelve progressed. Findings and caveats of the study: Public clonotypes were seen rarely and were contracted or stable on treatment.

Note on this clone: No antigen is known for it.

Investigators sought sequencing depths of between 1 in 200,000 and 1 in 1 million T cells. Sequencing was performed with immunoSEQ multiplex PCR; in TCRdb, only in-frame clones are kept and a portion is missing. The sample shows tens of thousands of clones, 55% to 65% of them seen only once. Germline-derived CDR1 and CDR2 are MDHEN and SYDVKM. Trimming took off 6 bases at V and 2 bases at J, with 17 bases between the two ends. This CDR3 comprises 17 residues. Frozen-stored PBMCs produced 1.5 to 2.5 micrograms of genomic DNA for TCR beta libraries. The receptor comes from a human donor with chronic lymphocytic leukemia. J is TRBJ2-6 and V is TRBV28; D possibly uses TRBD1 or TRBD2 (6 bases each). This specimen was PBMCs, taken after 24 months of ibrutinib treatment. The CDR3 region is CASRYRRGVTGANVLTF. The CDR3 DNA sequence: TGTGCCAGCAGATACCGAAGGGGGGTTACTGGGGCCAACGTCCTGACTTTC.